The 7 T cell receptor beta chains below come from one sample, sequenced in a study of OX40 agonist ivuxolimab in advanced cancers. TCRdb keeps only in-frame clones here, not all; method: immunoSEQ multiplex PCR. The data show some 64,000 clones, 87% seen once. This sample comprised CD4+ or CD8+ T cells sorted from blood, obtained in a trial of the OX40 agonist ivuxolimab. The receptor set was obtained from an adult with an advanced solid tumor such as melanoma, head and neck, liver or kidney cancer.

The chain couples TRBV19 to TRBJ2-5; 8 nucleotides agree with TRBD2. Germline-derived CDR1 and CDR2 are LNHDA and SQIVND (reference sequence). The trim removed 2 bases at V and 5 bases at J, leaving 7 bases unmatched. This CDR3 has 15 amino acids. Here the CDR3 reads CASSIPGLGEETQYF. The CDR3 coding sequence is TGTGCCAGTAGTATACCGGGACTAGGGGAGGAGACCCAGTACTTC.

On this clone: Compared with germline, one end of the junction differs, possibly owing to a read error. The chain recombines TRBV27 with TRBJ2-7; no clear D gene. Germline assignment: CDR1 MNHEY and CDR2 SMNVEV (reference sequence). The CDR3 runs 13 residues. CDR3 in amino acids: CASSSSRFYGQYF. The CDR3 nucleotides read TGTGCCAGCAGTTCTTCCCGTTTCTACGGGCAGTACTTC.

CDR3 nucleotides: TGCAGCGTTGAAGATGGACGCATCGGTGAAAAACTGTTTTTT. Residues: CSVEDGRIGEKLFF. The chain carries TRBV29-1 and TRBJ1-4; D is undetermined. V was clipped by 0 bases and J by 7 bases, with 12 bases between them. The CDR3 has 14 amino acids. In germline, CDR1 is SQVTM, CDR2 ANQGSEA.

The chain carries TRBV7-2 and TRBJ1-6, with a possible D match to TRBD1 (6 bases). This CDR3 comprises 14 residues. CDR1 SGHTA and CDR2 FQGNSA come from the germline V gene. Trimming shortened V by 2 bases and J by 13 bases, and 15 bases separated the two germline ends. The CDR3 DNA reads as TGTGCCAGCAGCTTACTGACAGGCCGGGCGCCCCTCCACTTT. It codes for CASSLLTGRAPLHF. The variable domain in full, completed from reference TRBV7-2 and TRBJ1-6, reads GAGVSQSPSNKVTEKGKDVELRCDPISGHTALYWYRQSLGQGLEFLIYFQGNSAPDKSGLPSDRFSAERTGGSVSTLTIQRTQQEDSAVYLCASSLLTGRAPLHFGNGTRLTVT.

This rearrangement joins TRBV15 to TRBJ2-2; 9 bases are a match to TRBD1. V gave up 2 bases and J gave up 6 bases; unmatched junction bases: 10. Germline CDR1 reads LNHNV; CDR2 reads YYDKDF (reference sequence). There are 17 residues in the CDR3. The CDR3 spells CATSRPTGGARSGELFF. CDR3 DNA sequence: TGTGCCACCAGCAGACCTACAGGGGGCGCCCGGTCCGGGGAGCTGTTTTTT.

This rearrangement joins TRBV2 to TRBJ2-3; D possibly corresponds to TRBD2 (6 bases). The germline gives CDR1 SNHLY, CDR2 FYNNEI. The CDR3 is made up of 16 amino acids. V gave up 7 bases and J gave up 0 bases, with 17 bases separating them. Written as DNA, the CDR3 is TGTGCCAGCAAGTATGGAGGGAGGACTAGCACAGATACGCAGTATTTT. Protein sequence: CASKYGGRTSTDTQYF. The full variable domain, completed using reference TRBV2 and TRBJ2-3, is EPEVTQTPSHQVTQMGQEVILRCVPISNHLYFYWYRQILGQKVEFLVSFYNNEISEKSEIFDDQFSVERPDGSNFTLKIRSTKLEDSAMYFCASKYGGRTSTDTQYFGPGTRLTVL.

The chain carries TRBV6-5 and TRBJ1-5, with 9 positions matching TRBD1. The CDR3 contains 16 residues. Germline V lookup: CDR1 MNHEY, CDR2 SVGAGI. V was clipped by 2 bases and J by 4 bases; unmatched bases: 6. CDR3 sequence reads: CASSYRGTGKNQPQHF. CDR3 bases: TGTGCCAGCAGTTACCGGGGGACAGGGAAAAATCAGCCCCAGCATTTT.